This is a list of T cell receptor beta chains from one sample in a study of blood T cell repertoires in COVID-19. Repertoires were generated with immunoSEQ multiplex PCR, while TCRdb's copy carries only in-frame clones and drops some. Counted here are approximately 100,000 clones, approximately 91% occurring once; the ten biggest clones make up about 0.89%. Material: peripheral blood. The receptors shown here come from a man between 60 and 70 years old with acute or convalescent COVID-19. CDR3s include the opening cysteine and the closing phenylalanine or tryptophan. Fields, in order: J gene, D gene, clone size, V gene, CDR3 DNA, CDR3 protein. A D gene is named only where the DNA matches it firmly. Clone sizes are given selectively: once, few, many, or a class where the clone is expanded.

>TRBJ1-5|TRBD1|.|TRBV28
TGTGCCAGCAGCGCGGGACAGGCCGGCAATCAGCCCCAGCATTTT
CASSAGQAGNQPQHF
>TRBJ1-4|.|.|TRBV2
TGTGCCAGCCTCCCCCCAGAGGGTTACGAAAAACTGTTTTTT
CASLPPEGYEKLFF
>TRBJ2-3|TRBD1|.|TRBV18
TGTGCCAGCTCCCGGGGACAGGCAGATACGCAGTATTTT
CASSRGQADTQYF
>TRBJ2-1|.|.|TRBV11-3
TGTGCCAGCAGCTTAGCTGGTACCGGGAGATCCTACAATGAGCAGTTCTTC
CASSLAGTGRSYNEQFF
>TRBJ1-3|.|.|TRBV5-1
TGCGCCAGCAGCTTGGCCCCAGCGGGCTCTGGAAACACCATATATTTT
CASSLAPAGSGNTIYF
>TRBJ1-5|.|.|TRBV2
TGTGCCAGCAGTCACAGGACAATAGGCAATCAGCCCCAGCATTTT
CASSHRTIGNQPQHF
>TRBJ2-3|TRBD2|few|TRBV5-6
TGTGCCAGCAGCTTGGCGGGGTCTAGCGGGAGGCAGACAGATACGCAGTATTTT
CASSLAGSSGRQTDTQYF
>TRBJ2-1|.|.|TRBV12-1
TGTGCCAGCAGGACCGTTGAGGCGGGAGGGCCAGAATCCCACAATGAGCAGTTCTTC
CASRTVEAGGPESHNEQFF
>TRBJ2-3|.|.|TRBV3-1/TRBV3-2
TGTGCCAGCAGCCTTGGCGGAACTAGCACAGATACGCAGTATTTT
CASSLGGTSTDTQYF
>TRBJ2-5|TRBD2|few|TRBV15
TGTGCCACCAGCAGAGTCGGGGGGGCCCAGTACTTC
CATSRVGGAQYF
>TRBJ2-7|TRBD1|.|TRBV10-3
TGTGCCGCCCATCGGGACAGCCGCCCTTACGAGCAGTACTTC
CAAHRDSRPYEQYF
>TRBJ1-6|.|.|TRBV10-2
TGCGCCAGCAGTGACTCTCGCTCCTATAATTCACCCCTCCACTTT
CASSDSRSYNSPLHF
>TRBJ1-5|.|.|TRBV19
TGTGCCAGTAGTACAGGGAATCAGCCCCAGCATTTT
CASSTGNQPQHF
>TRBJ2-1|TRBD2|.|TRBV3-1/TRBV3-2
TGTGCCAGCAGCCAAAGAGCCCCCGGGACTAGCGGGAAGGTCTACAATGAGCAGTTCTTC
CASSQRAPGTSGKVYNEQFF
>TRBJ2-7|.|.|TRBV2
TGTGCCAGCAGTGCCGGGGGAGGTATCTCCTACGAGCAGTACTTC
CASSAGGGISYEQYF
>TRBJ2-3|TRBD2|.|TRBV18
TGTGCCAGCTCACCGGGACTAGCGGGAGCAGATACGCAGTATTTT
CASSPGLAGADTQYF
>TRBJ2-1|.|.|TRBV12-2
TGTGCAAGTCGCCTTCCGGGGGGGACTCGCTACAATGAGCAGTTCTTC
CASRLPGGTRYNEQFF
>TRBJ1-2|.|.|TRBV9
TGTGCCAGCAGCGTAGCCCCGAAGGAGGCTGGCTACACCTTC
CASSVAPKEAGYTF
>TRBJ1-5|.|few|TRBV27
TGTGCCAGCAGTTTCTTCATCACCCCTTGGGAGGGGCGGTATAGCAATCAGCCCCAGCATTTT
CASSFFITPWEGRYSNQPQHF
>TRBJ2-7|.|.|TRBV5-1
TGCGCCAGCAGCCGTCAAATCCACCCACAGGGAGTATCTTCCTACGAGCAGTACTTC
CASSRQIHPQGVSSYEQYF
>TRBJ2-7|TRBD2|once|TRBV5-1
TGCGCCAGCAGCAACCTACTAGCGGGAGATAAGATGGCCTACGAGCAGTACTTC
CASSNLLAGDKMAYEQYF
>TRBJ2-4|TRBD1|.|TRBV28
TGTGCCAGCAGTATCTCGGACAGGGGCAAAAACATTCAGTACTTC
CASSISDRGKNIQYF
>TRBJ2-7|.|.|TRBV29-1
TGCAGCGTTTCCAGGGGGGACAGCTCCTACGAGCAGTACTTC
CSVSRGDSSYEQYF
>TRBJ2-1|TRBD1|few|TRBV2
TGTGCCAGCTTACGGGACAGGGTCGACAATGAGCAGTTCTTC
CASLRDRVDNEQFF
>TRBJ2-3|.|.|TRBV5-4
TGTGCCAGCAGCTTGGCCAGGCCGAACACAGATACGCAGTATTTT
CASSLARPNTDTQYF
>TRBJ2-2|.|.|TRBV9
TGTGCCAGCAGCTCAGGGACTGTCAACACCGGGGAGCTGTTTTTT
CASSSGTVNTGELFF
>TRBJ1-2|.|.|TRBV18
TGTGCCAGCTCACCAGGGTCCCTGAGGGGCTACACCTTC
CASSPGSLRGYTF
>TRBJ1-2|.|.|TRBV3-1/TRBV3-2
TGTGCCAGCAGCCAAGATTGGGCAGGGGCCTATGGCTACACCTTC
CASSQDWAGAYGYTF
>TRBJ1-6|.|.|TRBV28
TGTGCCAGCAGTGCCGGTGTAGTTAGCTCCTATAATTCACCCCTCCACTTT
CASSAGVVSSYNSPLHF
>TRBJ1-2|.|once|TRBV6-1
TGTGCCAGCAGTGAAGAAACGTTACTAGCCTACCACTTC
CASSEETLLAYHF
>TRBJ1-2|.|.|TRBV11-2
TGTGCCAGCAGCTTACAGGGGAACTATGGCTACACCTTC
CASSLQGNYGYTF
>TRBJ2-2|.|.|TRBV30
TGTGCCTGCTCCGCAGGGCCCACCGGGGAGCTGTTTTTT
CACSAGPTGELFF
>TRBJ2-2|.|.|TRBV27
TGTGCCAGCAGCCTATGGGGCCGTCCCGGCCAGGTCGGGGAGCTGTTTTTT
CASSLWGRPGQVGELFF
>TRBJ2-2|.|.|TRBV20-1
TGCAGTGCTAGTGGGGCCACGAACACCGGGGAGCTGTTTTTT
CSASGATNTGELFF
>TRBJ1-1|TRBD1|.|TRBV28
TGTGCCAGCAGTTCCACCACTCCGAACAGGGGTCAATTTCCTGAAGCTTTCTTT
CASSSTTPNRGQFPEAFF
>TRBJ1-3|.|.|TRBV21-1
TGTGCCAGCAGCAGACAGGGGCCTGGAAACACCATATATTTT
CASSRQGPGNTIYF
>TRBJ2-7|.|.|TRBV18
TGTGCCAGCTCACCTCCAGGGATCCACTACGAGCAGTACTTC
CASSPPGIHYEQYF
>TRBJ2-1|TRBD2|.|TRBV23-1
TGCGCCAGCAGTCAATCTGGACGGCTAGCGGGAGGCGTGGCGATGGATGAGCAGTTCTTC
CASSQSGRLAGGVAMDEQFF
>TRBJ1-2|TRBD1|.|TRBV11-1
TGTGCCAGCAGCCTGAACCCGGACAGGGTTGGTGGCTACACCTTC
CASSLNPDRVGGYTF
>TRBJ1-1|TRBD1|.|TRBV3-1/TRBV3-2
TGTGCCAGCAGCCAAGCTGGGGACAGGGGGCTGGCTTTCTTT
CASSQAGDRGLAFF
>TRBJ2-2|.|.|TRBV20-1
TGCAGTGCTAGTTTACGGGAGAGCGGGGAGCTGTTTTTT
CSASLRESGELFF
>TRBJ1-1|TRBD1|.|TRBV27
TGTGCCAGCAGTCGACCGGGACAGGGAGCTGAAGCTTTCTTT
CASSRPGQGAEAFF
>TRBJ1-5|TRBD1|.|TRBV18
TGTGCCAGCTCACCTCGACAGGGCCATAGCAATCAGCCCCAGCATTTT
CASSPRQGHSNQPQHF
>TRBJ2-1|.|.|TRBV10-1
TGCGCCAGCAGTGATGCGGGTTTCGATGAGCAGTTCTTC
CASSDAGFDEQFF